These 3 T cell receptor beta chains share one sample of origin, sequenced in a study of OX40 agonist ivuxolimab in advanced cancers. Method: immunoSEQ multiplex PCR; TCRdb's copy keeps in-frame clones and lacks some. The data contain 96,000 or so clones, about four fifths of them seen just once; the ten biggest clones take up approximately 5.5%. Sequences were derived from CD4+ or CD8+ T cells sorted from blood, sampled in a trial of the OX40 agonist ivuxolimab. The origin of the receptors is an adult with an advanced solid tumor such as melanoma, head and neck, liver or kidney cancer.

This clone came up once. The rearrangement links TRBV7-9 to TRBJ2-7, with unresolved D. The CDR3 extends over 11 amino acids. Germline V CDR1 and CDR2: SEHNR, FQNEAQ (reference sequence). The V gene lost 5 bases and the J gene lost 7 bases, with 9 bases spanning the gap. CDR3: CASSTSKEQYF. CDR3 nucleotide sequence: TGTGCCAGCAGCACAAGTAAAGAGCAGTACTTC.

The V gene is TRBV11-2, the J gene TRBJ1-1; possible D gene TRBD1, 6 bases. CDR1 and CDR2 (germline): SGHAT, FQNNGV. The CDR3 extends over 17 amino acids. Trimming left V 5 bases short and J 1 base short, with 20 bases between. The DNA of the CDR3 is TGTGCCAGCAGCCGGGGGGGCGGCGGACTGGGGAACACTGAAGCTTTCTTT. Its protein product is CASSRGGGGLGNTEAFF.

CDR3 DNA sequence: TGTGCCAGCAGCCCCCGGACTAGCCTCAATGAGCAGTTCTTC. This sequence encodes CASSPRTSLNEQFF. This sequence joins TRBV4-2 and TRBJ2-1; the match to TRBD2 covers 8 bases. The CDR3 runs to 14 residues. Germline lookup yields CDR1 LGHNA and CDR2 YNFKEQ. J was trimmed by 6 bases and V by 4 bases; bases with no gene match: 5.